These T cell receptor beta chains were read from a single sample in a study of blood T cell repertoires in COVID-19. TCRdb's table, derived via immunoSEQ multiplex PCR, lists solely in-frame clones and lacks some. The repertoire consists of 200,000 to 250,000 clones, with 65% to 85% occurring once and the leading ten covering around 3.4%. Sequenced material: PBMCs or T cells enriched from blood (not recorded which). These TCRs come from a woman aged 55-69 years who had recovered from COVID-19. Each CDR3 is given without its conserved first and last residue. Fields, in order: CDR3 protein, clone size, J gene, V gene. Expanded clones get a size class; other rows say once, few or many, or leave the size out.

ASSQGGSNQPQH - TRBJ1-5 TRBV14
ASSRLAGGVGETQY once TRBJ2-5 TRBV7-6
ASSADRDEQF - TRBJ2-1 TRBV11-1
ASSLNPSTEAF - TRBJ1-1 TRBV5-6
AIGGGRTNEKLF - TRBJ1-4 TRBV10-3
AISAGQGMNTEAF - TRBJ1-1 TRBV10-3
ASGLGTAINEKLF many TRBJ1-4 TRBV12-5
ASSEPTESQETQY - TRBJ2-5 TRBV2
ASSSGTGNSYEQY - TRBJ2-7 TRBV6-2/TRBV6-3
ASTKTSGSPDTQY - TRBJ2-3 TRBV6-5
ASSPRQASGNTIY - TRBJ1-3 TRBV11-2
ASSAFGGQETQY - TRBJ2-5 TRBV7-3
ASTAAGLKEAF - TRBJ1-1 TRBV6-5
ASSLGQANTEAF - TRBJ1-1 TRBV5-4
AWSPNLGGQF - TRBJ2-1 TRBV30
ASSPESGSEQY - TRBJ2-7 TRBV11-2
ASSLGWGGDGTEAF - TRBJ1-1 TRBV7-8
AIRSTGGSDIQY - TRBJ2-4 TRBV10-3
ASSEGTGVTYEQY - TRBJ2-7 TRBV13
ASSLVGSGASTDTQY - TRBJ2-3 TRBV11-2
ASSQDLGRHEQY once TRBJ2-7 TRBV4-2
ASSEGDRPQETQY - TRBJ2-5 TRBV25-1
ASSFALHTDTQY - TRBJ2-3 TRBV7-9
ASGGQGATDTQY - TRBJ2-3 TRBV9
ASSQAAGGDTGELF - TRBJ2-2 TRBV4-3
SVSGFDGYT - TRBJ1-2 TRBV29-1
ASSRGFTEAF - TRBJ1-1 TRBV5-1
ASRGGAEKAEAF once TRBJ1-1 TRBV6-5
ASSVVEGSQNGYT - TRBJ1-2 TRBV9
ASSLDRATDTQY - TRBJ2-3 TRBV7-2
ASTPPDQETQY - TRBJ2-5 TRBV5-4
ASCDSNNEQF - TRBJ2-1 TRBV3-1/TRBV3-2
ASRPRGASFNEQF - TRBJ2-1 TRBV6-4
ASSLRAPKPSGRYEQY - TRBJ2-7 TRBV27
SVHRDSDTEAF - TRBJ1-1 TRBV29-1
ASSLTVYRANTDTQY - TRBJ2-3 TRBV7-3
ASSLGRSGNTEAF once TRBJ1-1 TRBV7-2
ASSPGGQDGYT - TRBJ1-2 TRBV12-3/TRBV12-4
ASTSGIGELF - TRBJ2-2 TRBV2
ASSLALAGGDEQF - TRBJ2-1 TRBV11-2
AISDGQYEQF - TRBJ2-1 TRBV10-3
ASSYEATGNEKLF - TRBJ1-4 TRBV6-5
ATLQGTEAF few TRBJ1-1 TRBV6-5
ASSHNPGDPTDTQY - TRBJ2-3 TRBV5-1
ASSLAGREFLGNYGYT - TRBJ1-2 TRBV5-4
ASSDKNRGKNGYT - TRBJ1-2 TRBV25-1
ASSGLTGGAGELF - TRBJ2-2 TRBV5-6
ALDSGANVLT - TRBJ2-6 TRBV7-2
AWSVPQGTYGYT - TRBJ1-2 TRBV30
ASSLDGQADNEQF - TRBJ2-1 TRBV5-1